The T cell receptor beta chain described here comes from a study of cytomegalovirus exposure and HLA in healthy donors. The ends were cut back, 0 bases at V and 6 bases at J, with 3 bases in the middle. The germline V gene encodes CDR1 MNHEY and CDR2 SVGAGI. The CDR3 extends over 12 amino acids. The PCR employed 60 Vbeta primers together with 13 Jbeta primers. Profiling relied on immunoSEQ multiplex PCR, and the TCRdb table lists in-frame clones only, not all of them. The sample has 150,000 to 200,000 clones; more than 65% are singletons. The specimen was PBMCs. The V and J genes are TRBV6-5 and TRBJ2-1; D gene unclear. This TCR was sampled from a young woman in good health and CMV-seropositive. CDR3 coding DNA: TGTGCCAGCAGTTACTCCGGCAATGAGCAGTTCTTC. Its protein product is CASSYSGNEQFF.